These T cell receptor beta chains were read from a single sample in a study of blood T cell repertoires in COVID-19. Using immunoSEQ multiplex PCR, the repertoire was profiled, and TCRdb retains in-frame clones only, with some absent. Seen here are around 79,000 clones, around 89% observed once, and the top ten hold approximately 15%. The sequenced material came from peripheral blood. These receptors were collected from a man in his 70s with active or convalescent COVID-19. CDR3s include the opening cysteine and the closing phenylalanine or tryptophan. The D gene is left open where the match is weak. Clone size is shown for a subset of rows, as once, few, many or a class of expanded clone.

D: .
V: TRBV27
J: TRBJ2-1
size: .
CDR3: CASSPIAQRGSYNEQFF
DNA: TGTGCCAGCAGTCCGATCGCCCAGAGAGGCTCCTACAATGAGCAGTTCTTC

D: .
V: TRBV30
J: TRBJ1-4
size: .
CDR3: CAWNSGGKREKLFF
DNA: TGTGCCTGGAATAGCGGGGGGAAGAGGGAAAAACTGTTTTTT

D: TRBD1
V: TRBV5-3
J: TRBJ1-6
size: .
CDR3: CARKEDREAYNSPLHF
DNA: TGTGCCAGAAAGGAAGACAGGGAGGCCTATAATTCACCCCTCCACTTT

D: TRBD1
V: TRBV19
J: TRBJ1-2
size: .
CDR3: CASSTRTGKTYGYTF
DNA: TGTGCCAGTAGTACACGGACAGGGAAGACCTATGGCTACACCTTC

D: .
V: TRBV9
J: TRBJ1-5
size: once
CDR3: CASSASGRGQPQHF
DNA: TGTGCCAGCAGTGCGAGTGGCAGGGGTCAGCCCCAGCATTTT

D: TRBD1
V: TRBV5-1
J: TRBJ2-5
size: .
CDR3: CASSLNRGNQETQYF
DNA: TGCGCCAGCAGCTTGAACAGGGGGAACCAAGAGACCCAGTACTTC

D: .
V: TRBV5-1
J: TRBJ2-2
size: .
CDR3: CASSLSSGVGELFF
DNA: TGCGCCAGCAGCTTATCATCCGGGGTCGGGGAGCTGTTTTTT

D: .
V: TRBV12-3/TRBV12-4
J: TRBJ1-2
size: .
CDR3: CASSLTGYGYTF
DNA: TGTGCCAGCAGTTTAACAGGCTATGGCTACACCTTC

D: .
V: TRBV7-9
J: TRBJ2-5
size: .
CDR3: CASSSPEAGQETQYF
DNA: TGTGCCAGCAGCTCCCCGGAGGCGGGACAAGAGACCCAGTACTTC

D: TRBD2
V: TRBV9
J: TRBJ2-3
size: once
CDR3: CASSPRMTSGTDTQYF
DNA: TGTGCCAGCAGCCCCCGGATGACTAGCGGAACAGATACGCAGTATTTT

D: .
V: TRBV5-1
J: TRBJ1-2
size: .
CDR3: CASSLQGEYGYTF
DNA: TGCGCCAGCAGCTTACAAGGGGAATATGGCTACACCTTC

D: TRBD1
V: TRBV2
J: TRBJ1-6
size: .
CDR3: CASSRDRIDNSPLHF
DNA: TGTGCCAGCAGTCGGGACAGAATTGATAATTCACCCCTCCACTTT

D: .
V: TRBV10-3
J: TRBJ2-1
size: .
CDR3: CAISESYRDRVEQFF
DNA: TGTGCCATCAGTGAGTCATACAGGGATCGGGTTGAGCAGTTCTTC

D: .
V: TRBV14
J: TRBJ1-2
size: .
CDR3: CASSPSVGLGYTF
DNA: TGTGCCAGCAGCCCGAGCGTTGGCTTGGGCTACACCTTC

D: TRBD1
V: TRBV19
J: TRBJ2-7
size: .
CDR3: CASRIRQGSYEQYF
DNA: TGTGCCAGTAGGATTAGACAGGGGTCCTACGAGCAGTACTTC

D: .
V: TRBV5-6
J: TRBJ1-1
size: few
CDR3: CASSYRAYWNTEAFF
DNA: TGTGCCAGCAGCTACAGGGCTTACTGGAACACTGAAGCTTTCTTT

D: .
V: TRBV30
J: TRBJ2-5
size: .
CDR3: CAWSRQGGETQYF
DNA: TGTGCCTGGAGCAGACAGGGAGGAGAGACCCAGTACTTC

D: TRBD1
V: TRBV25-1
J: TRBJ2-7
size: .
CDR3: CASRLSGGGNEQYF
DNA: TGTGCCAGCAGACTCTCAGGGGGCGGGAACGAGCAGTACTTC

D: TRBD1
V: TRBV28
J: TRBJ1-2
size: .
CDR3: CASTQGGSLGGYTF
DNA: TGTGCCAGCACCCAGGGGGGCTCCTTGGGGGGCTACACCTTC

D: TRBD2
V: TRBV3-1/TRBV3-2
J: TRBJ2-7
size: .
CDR3: CASSPDRGTSGSFHEQYF
DNA: TGTGCCAGCAGCCCGGACAGAGGGACTAGCGGGAGTTTTCACGAGCAGTACTTC

D: TRBD1
V: TRBV29-1
J: TRBJ2-2
size: .
CDR3: CSVTDRASTGELFF
DNA: TGCAGCGTTACGGACAGGGCCAGCACCGGGGAGCTGTTTTTT

D: TRBD2
V: TRBV28
J: TRBJ2-1
size: once
CDR3: CASKVASGRPNEQFF
DNA: TGTGCCAGCAAGGTGGCTAGCGGGAGGCCGAATGAGCAGTTCTTC

D: TRBD2
V: TRBV27
J: TRBJ2-1
size: .
CDR3: CASSLTSGSSYNEQFF
DNA: TGTGCCAGCAGTCTGACTAGCGGGAGCTCCTACAATGAGCAGTTCTTC

D: .
V: TRBV12-3/TRBV12-4
J: TRBJ2-5
size: .
CDR3: CASSLALQETQYF
DNA: TGTGCCAGCAGTTTGGCCCTTCAAGAGACCCAGTACTTC

D: TRBD1
V: TRBV30
J: TRBJ2-5
size: .
CDR3: CAWSLGQGMETQYF
DNA: TGTGCCTGGAGTCTCGGACAGGGTATGGAGACCCAGTACTTC

D: TRBD1
V: TRBV27
J: TRBJ1-5
size: .
CDR3: CASSLGTGANQPQHF
DNA: TGTGCCAGCAGTTTAGGGACAGGGGCCAATCAGCCCCAGCATTTT

D: .
V: TRBV2
J: TRBJ1-6
size: .
CDR3: CASSERGFYSPLHF
DNA: TGTGCCAGCAGTGAACGGGGTTTTTATTCACCCCTCCACTTT

D: .
V: TRBV7-2
J: TRBJ1-1
size: .
CDR3: CASSIGVNTEAFF
DNA: TGTGCCAGCAGCATCGGAGTGAACACTGAAGCTTTCTTT

D: TRBD2
V: TRBV6-6
J: TRBJ2-3
size: .
CDR3: CASSPGTSLGSADTQYF
DNA: TGTGCCAGCAGTCCCGGGACTAGCTTGGGTTCGGCGGATACGCAGTATTTT

D: .
V: TRBV6-1
J: TRBJ2-2
size: .
CDR3: CANGGSIAGELFF
DNA: TGTGCGAACGGTGGGAGTATAGCCGGGGAGCTGTTTTTT

D: .
V: TRBV5-5
J: TRBJ1-1
size: .
CDR3: CASSSQTANTEAFF
DNA: TGTGCCAGCAGCTCACAGACAGCGAACACTGAAGCTTTCTTT

D: .
V: TRBV27
J: TRBJ2-5
size: many
CDR3: CASSLVPGLSETQYF
DNA: TGTGCCAGCAGTTTAGTTCCAGGTTTGTCAGAGACCCAGTACTTC

D: .
V: TRBV14
J: TRBJ2-6
size: .
CDR3: CASSPIASGANVLTF
DNA: TGTGCCAGCAGCCCCATTGCCAGTGGGGCCAACGTCCTGACTTTC

D: .
V: TRBV11-2
J: TRBJ2-1
size: few
CDR3: CASSQGGGGQFF
DNA: TGTGCCAGCAGCCAAGGGGGGGGAGGGCAGTTCTTC

D: TRBD2
V: TRBV5-1
J: TRBJ2-1
size: .
CDR3: CASSLAPWRGAHNEQFF
DNA: TGCGCCAGCAGCTTGGCACCGTGGCGGGGGGCCCACAATGAGCAGTTCTTC

D: .
V: TRBV4-1
J: TRBJ2-7
size: many
CDR3: CASSQLLGGVGEQYF
DNA: TGCGCCAGCAGCCAACTTTTGGGGGGAGTCGGCGAGCAGTACTTC

D: TRBD2
V: TRBV5-1
J: TRBJ2-7
size: .
CDR3: CASSGVMGTSGGEQYF
DNA: TGCGCCAGCAGCGGTGTGATGGGGACGTCGGGGGGCGAGCAGTACTTC

D: TRBD1
V: TRBV5-1
J: TRBJ1-1
size: .
CDR3: CASSLEGAVLNTEAFF
DNA: TGCGCCAGCAGCTTAGAGGGGGCTGTCTTGAACACTGAAGCTTTCTTT

D: .
V: TRBV30
J: TRBJ2-7
size: .
CDR3: CAWSQGSYEQYF
DNA: TGTGCCTGGAGTCAGGGCTCCTACGAGCAGTACTTC

D: TRBD1
V: TRBV5-4
J: TRBJ1-2
size: .
CDR3: CASRGGGRGYTF
DNA: TGTGCCAGCAGAGGAGGGGGCCGGGGCTACACCTTC

D: TRBD1
V: TRBV2
J: TRBJ1-2
size: .
CDR3: CASRSDREGYGYTF
DNA: TGTGCCAGCAGATCGGACAGGGAAGGATATGGCTACACCTTC

D: .
V: TRBV7-9
J: TRBJ1-3
size: .
CDR3: CASSSQAGSNTIYF
DNA: TGTGCCAGCAGCTCGCAGGCAGGGTCGAACACCATATATTTT

D: TRBD1
V: TRBV19
J: TRBJ1-1
size: .
CDR3: CASRTGRNTEAFF
DNA: TGTGCCAGCCGGACAGGGCGGAACACTGAAGCTTTCTTT

D: .
V: TRBV12-3/TRBV12-4
J: TRBJ1-2
size: .
CDR3: CASNPSGSPGYTF
DNA: TGTGCCAGCAACCCGTCAGGATCACCCGGCTACACCTTC

D: TRBD2
V: TRBV6-2/TRBV6-3
J: TRBJ2-3
size: .
CDR3: CASSYAGGSTDTQYF
DNA: TGTGCCAGCAGTTACGCGGGAGGTAGCACAGATACGCAGTATTTT

D: .
V: TRBV7-2
J: TRBJ2-5
size: .
CDR3: CASSRGQIPGTQYF
DNA: TGTGCCAGCAGCCGCGGACAGATACCTGGGACCCAGTACTTC

D: TRBD2
V: TRBV28
J: TRBJ2-7
size: .
CDR3: CASSTASGQRGEQYF
DNA: TGTGCCAGCAGTACAGCTAGCGGCCAGAGGGGCGAGCAGTACTTC